This paragraph covers one TCR beta chain sequence. Its specificity is not known. The sample originates from a study of cytomegalovirus exposure and HLA in healthy donors. The PCR employed 60 Vbeta primers together with 13 Jbeta primers. Sequencing used immunoSEQ multiplex PCR; TCRdb keeps in-frame clones, though not all of them. In all, the sample yields 77,000 or so clones. The V and J ends lost 0 bases and 6 bases respectively, with 13 bases between them. The CDR3 spans 14 residues. Per germline, CDR1 SGDLS and CDR2 YYNGEE. Study conclusions and caveats: Researchers reported from a later analysis that most CMV-associated TCR beta chains appeared HLA-restricted. Immune exposure information comprised only CMV serostatus. Because they were indistinguishable, some V segments, including TRBV6-2 and TRBV6-3, were excluded. In vitro testing confirmed a few CMV-associated chains as specific for CMV antigens.

This TCR came from a man under 40 in good health and CMV-seronegative. The specimen was PBMCs. The V and J genes are TRBV9 and TRBJ2-7; D gene uncertain. As DNA, the CDR3 is TGTGCCAGCAGCGTAGGACTTCGCCCCGCCGAGCAGTACTTC. It yields the protein CASSVGLRPAEQYF.